What follows describes a single T cell receptor beta chain. Relative to the germline gene, one junction end is altered; a read error may explain this. This record comes from a study of cytomegalovirus exposure and HLA in healthy donors. Study-wide background: There were fewer than 130 million unique TCR beta sequences, drawn from some 180 million T cells, in an earlier analysis.

The CDR3 is 15 residues long. Germline values: CDR1 SQVTM, CDR2 ANQGSEA. The primer mix had 60 Vbeta and 13 Jbeta primers. Clones were sequenced by immunoSEQ multiplex PCR, and TCRdb holds only the in-frame ones, with some missing. The top ten hold just under 6.5% of the sample, which has some 150,000 clones, 60% to 85% seen once. The specimen sequenced was PBMCs. The TCR was taken from a man aged 45 to 65 in good health and CMV-seropositive. The V call is TRBV29-1, the J call TRBJ2-7, with 9 bases aligning to TRBD1. DNA of the CDR3: TGCTGCGTTGAGGGACAGGGCTCAGGCTCCTACGAGCAGTACTTC. Translation gives CCVEGQGSGSYEQYF.